This T cell receptor (beta chain) was found in a study of blood T cells in healthy people across ages. The use of a sample-barcoded 5' primer and a J-beta primer mix characterized a second PCR of roughly 7 to 12 cycles. All samples gave at least 2.5 million CDR3-containing paired-end reads. TCRdb ran MiXCR on the 5' RACE reads and lists one entry per CDR3 protein. The repertoire holds 1 million to 1.2 million distinct CDR3 sequences, with 35% to 45% as singletons. Germline CDR1 is SQVTM and CDR2 is ANQGSEA. V dropped 6 bases and J dropped 1 base, with 12 bases sitting between them. This CDR3 is 14 amino acids long. This clonotype was seen a handful of times. Its antigen is unidentified. General study points: Age showed a roughly linear inverse relationship with TCR beta diversity per million T cells. CMV infection status of these donors was not known.

This chain links TRBV29-1 with TRBJ2-2; D gene unclear. The receptor was isolated from a man in his late teens or twenties in good health. What was sequenced was blood. CDR3 DNA: TGCAGCGTAGGTGGAGAGGAGAACACCGGGGAGCTGTTTTTT. This encodes CSVGGEENTGELFF.